Each of the 13 T cell receptor beta chains below was sequenced from the same sample in a study of blood T cell repertoires in COVID-19. TCRdb keeps only in-frame clones here, not all; method: immunoSEQ multiplex PCR. Of 150,000 to 200,000 clones listed, roughly nine tenths are singletons. Sequencing was performed on peripheral blood. The receptors here all came from a man between 65 and 80 years old with acute or convalescent COVID-19.

The chain is built from TRBV28 and TRBJ2-7, with 7 nucleotides matching TRBD2. Germline loops: CDR1 MDHEN, CDR2 SYDVKM. This CDR3 comprises 16 residues. The V and J ends lost 3 bases and 0 bases, in that order; junction bases with no gene match: 8. Here the CDR3 DNA reads TGTGCCAGCAGTTTTTCCCTAGCGGCCCTCTCCTACGAGCAGTACTTC. It is translated as CASSFSLAALSYEQYF.

This chain links TRBV28 with TRBJ1-5; unclear D gene. There are 16 residues in the CDR3. The V end lost 5 bases, the J end lost 8 bases, and 22 bases lay between the germline ends. Germline V gene sequence: CDR1 MDHEN, CDR2 SYDVKM. Written as DNA, the CDR3 is TGTGCCAGCAGTCCGGAGGAGGGTCTCAACCTTAAGCCCCAGCATTTT. Translation: CASSPEEGLNLKPQHF.

The chain is built from TRBV2 and TRBJ1-6; 9 positions match TRBD1. V was clipped by 5 bases and J by 7 bases; unmatched bases: 12. Germline V gives CDR1 SNHLY, CDR2 FYNNEI. This CDR3 comprises 17 residues. The CDR3 loop is CASSLFGQGTKNSPLHF. The CDR3 DNA is TGTGCCAGCAGTCTTTTCGGACAGGGGACTAAAAATTCACCCCTCCACTTT.

The chain uses TRBV6-1 and TRBJ2-7; 9 positions agree with TRBD1. In germline, CDR1 is MNHNS, CDR2 SASEGT. The CDR3 consists of 16 residues. Trimming cost V 2 bases and J 0 bases; bases outside gene matches: 5. The CDR3 coding sequence is TGTGCCAGCAGTGAACATAGGACAGGGGCCTCCTACGAGCAGTACTTC. Translated: CASSEHRTGASYEQYF.

About this clone: This same CDR3 is encoded by further DNA sequences in the sample. The V call is TRBV7-2, the J call TRBJ1-2; 9 bases line up with TRBD1. Unmatched junction bases numbered 2, after V lost 5 bases and J lost 4 bases. CDR1 and CDR2 from the germline V gene are SGHTA and FQGNSA. This CDR3 contains 13 residues. The CDR3 DNA sequence: TGTGCCAGCAGCGCGGGACAGGGCTATGGCTACACCTTC. Translated, it gives CASSAGQGYGYTF.

The rearrangement uses TRBV20-1 and TRBJ2-3; D call uncertain. This CDR3 contains 11 residues. From germline, CDR1 is DFQATT and CDR2 SNEGSKA (reference sequence). The V gene lost 6 bases and the J gene lost 0 bases, with 4 bases spanning the gap. The CDR3 loop is CSAASTDTQYF. The CDR3 DNA reads as TGCAGTGCAGCCAGCACAGATACGCAGTATTTT.

This clone came up a few times. The genes are TRBV6-2 or TRBV6-3 and TRBJ1-5; 8 nucleotides line up with TRBD1. Losses at the gene ends were 5 bases for V and 3 bases for J; bases not matched to a gene: 3. The CDR3 consists of 14 residues. The V gene's germline CDR1 is MNHEY and CDR2 SVGEGT. The CDR3 DNA is TGTGCCAGCAGTCCGGACAGGGACAATCAGCCCCAGCATTTT. Its protein is CASSPDRDNQPQHF.

The chain combines TRBV12-3 or TRBV12-4 with TRBJ2-5, with D perhaps matching TRBD1 (5 bases). This CDR3 spans 13 amino acids. V lost 8 bases to trimming and J lost 7 bases, with 17 bases between them. CDR3 residues: CASGRQNYGTQYF. CDR3 DNA: TGTGCCAGCGGTAGACAGAATTACGGGACCCAGTACTTC.

This chain joins TRBV27 and TRBJ1-1, with D possibly matching TRBD1 (6 bases). This CDR3 is 15 amino acids long. Germline values: CDR1 MNHEY, CDR2 SMNVEV (reference sequence). Trimming shortened V by 4 bases and J by 4 bases, and 16 bases separated the two germline ends. CDR3 amino acids: CASSSPPGHLTEAFF. The CDR3 nucleotides read TGTGCCAGCAGTTCTCCTCCGGGACACCTCACTGAAGCTTTCTTT.

This chain's CDR3 is CASSLGTGLSYGYTF. For the CDR3, the DNA is TGTGCCAGCAGCTTAGGAACAGGGCTTAGTTATGGCTACACCTTC. This chain connects TRBV11-2 to TRBJ1-2; possibly TRBD1 for D (6 bases). CDR1 SGHAT and CDR2 FQNNGV come from the germline V gene. This CDR3 is 15 amino acids long. Deletions cut 1 base from V and 5 bases from J, with 14 bases between.

Of note for this clone: Mismatch with germline at one junction end may stem from a read error. J is TRBJ2-7 and V is TRBV5-6; D perhaps matches TRBD2 (6 bases). Germline loops: CDR1 SGHDT, CDR2 YYEEEE. The CDR3 sequence is 15 residues long. The CDR3 region has the DNA TGTGCCAGCAGCCCAGAGTCAAGGGACTCCCACGAGCAGTACTTC. Its protein is CASSPESRDSHEQYF.

This chain links TRBV5-4 with TRBJ1-1; D might be TRBD1 (5 bases). CDR1 is SGHNT, CDR2 YYREEE, per germline (reference sequence). CDR3 length equals 15 residues. The germline V and J ends were trimmed by 4 bases and 10 bases, with 23 bases remaining between them. The CDR3 DNA is TGTGCCAGCAGCCTAGCCGGGGGGAGGGGAGTTCGAGCTTTCTTT. It encodes CASSLAGGRGVRAFF.

This chain uses TRBV7-2 with TRBJ2-2; D gene unclear. Deletions cut 5 bases from V and 1 base from J, with 14 bases between. The CDR3 contains 16 residues. CDR1 and CDR2 from the germline V gene are SGHTA and FQGNSA. Here the CDR3 DNA reads TGTGCCAGCAGCCTCCTTAGCAGATTGAACACCGGGGAGCTGTTTTTT. Residues: CASSLLSRLNTGELFF. Variable domain in full (rest from reference TRBV7-2 and TRBJ2-2): GAGVSQSPSNKVTEKGKDVELRCDPISGHTALYWYRQSLGQGLEFLIYFQGNSAPDKSGLPSDRFSAERTGGSVSTLTIQRTQQEDSAVYLCASSLLSRLNTGELFFGEGSRLTVL.